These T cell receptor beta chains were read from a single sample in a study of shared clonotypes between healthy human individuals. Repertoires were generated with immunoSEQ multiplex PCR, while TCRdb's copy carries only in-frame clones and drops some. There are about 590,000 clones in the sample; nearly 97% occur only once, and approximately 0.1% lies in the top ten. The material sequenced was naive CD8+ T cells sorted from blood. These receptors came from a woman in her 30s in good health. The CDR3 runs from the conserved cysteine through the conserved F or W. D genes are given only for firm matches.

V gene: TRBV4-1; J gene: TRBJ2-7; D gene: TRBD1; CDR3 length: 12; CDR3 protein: CASSRDSYEQYF
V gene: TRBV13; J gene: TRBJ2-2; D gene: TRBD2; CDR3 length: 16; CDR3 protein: CASSPVGGGYTGELFF
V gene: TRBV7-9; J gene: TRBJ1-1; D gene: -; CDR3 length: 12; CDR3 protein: CASSSDTPEAFF
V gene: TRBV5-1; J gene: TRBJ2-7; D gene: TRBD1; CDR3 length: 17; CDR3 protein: CASSFNMPGQGINEQYF
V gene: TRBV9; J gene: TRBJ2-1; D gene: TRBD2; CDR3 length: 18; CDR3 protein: CASSAHRGSGFNFNEQFF
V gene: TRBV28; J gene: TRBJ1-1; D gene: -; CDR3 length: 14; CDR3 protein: CASSLGVGNTEAFF
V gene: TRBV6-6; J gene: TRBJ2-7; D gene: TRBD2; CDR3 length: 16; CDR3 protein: CASSSPQTSGTYEQYF
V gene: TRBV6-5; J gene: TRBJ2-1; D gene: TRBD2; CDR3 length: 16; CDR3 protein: CASSYVELAGVDEQFF
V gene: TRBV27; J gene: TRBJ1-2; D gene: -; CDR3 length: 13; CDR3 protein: CASSLSLTGGYTF
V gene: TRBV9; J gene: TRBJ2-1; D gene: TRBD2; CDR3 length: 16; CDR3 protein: CASSVVGGSSYNEQFF
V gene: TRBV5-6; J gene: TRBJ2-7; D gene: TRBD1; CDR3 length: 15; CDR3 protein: CASSGQGTGFHEQYF
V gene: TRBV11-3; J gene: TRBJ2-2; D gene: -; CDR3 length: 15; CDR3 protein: CATENGETNTGELFF
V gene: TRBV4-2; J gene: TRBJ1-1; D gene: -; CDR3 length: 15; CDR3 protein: CASSQDRQGRTEAFF
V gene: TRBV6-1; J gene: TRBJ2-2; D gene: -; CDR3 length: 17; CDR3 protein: CASSEAPRGPPNWELFF
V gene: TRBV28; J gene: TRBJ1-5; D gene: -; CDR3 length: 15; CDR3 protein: CASSLWGGVGQPQHF
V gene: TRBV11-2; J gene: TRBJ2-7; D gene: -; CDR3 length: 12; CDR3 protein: CASSRGEYEQYF
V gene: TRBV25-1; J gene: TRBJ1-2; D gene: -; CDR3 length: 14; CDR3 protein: CASSGPGRYYGYTF
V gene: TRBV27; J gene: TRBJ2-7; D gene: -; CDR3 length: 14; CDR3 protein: CASSLGGNGNEQYF
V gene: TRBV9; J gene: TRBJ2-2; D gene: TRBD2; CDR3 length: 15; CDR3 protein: CASSAGRSNTGELFF
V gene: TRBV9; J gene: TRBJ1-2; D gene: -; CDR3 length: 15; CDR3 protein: CASSVRGGLRNGYTF
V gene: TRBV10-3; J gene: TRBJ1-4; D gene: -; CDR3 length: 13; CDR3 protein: CAIRQGTNEKLFF
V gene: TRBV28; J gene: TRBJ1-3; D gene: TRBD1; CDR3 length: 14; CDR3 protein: CASSPDRAGNTIYF
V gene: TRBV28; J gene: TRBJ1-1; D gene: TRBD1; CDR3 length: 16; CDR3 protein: CASSLIGDRINTEAFF
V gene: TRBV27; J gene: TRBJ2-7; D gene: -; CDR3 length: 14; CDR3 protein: CASSLYRDSYEQYF
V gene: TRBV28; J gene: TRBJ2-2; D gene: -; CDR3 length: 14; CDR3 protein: CASSSMIYTGELFF
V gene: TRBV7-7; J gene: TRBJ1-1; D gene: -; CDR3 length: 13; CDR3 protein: CASSLVVNTEAFF
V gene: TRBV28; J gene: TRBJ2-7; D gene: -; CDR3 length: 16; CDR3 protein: CASSSLGEATPYEQYF
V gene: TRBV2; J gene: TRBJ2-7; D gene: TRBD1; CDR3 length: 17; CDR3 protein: CASSEAWTGKFFDEQYF
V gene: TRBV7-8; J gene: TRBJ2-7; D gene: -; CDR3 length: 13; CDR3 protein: CASSLLGVYEQYF